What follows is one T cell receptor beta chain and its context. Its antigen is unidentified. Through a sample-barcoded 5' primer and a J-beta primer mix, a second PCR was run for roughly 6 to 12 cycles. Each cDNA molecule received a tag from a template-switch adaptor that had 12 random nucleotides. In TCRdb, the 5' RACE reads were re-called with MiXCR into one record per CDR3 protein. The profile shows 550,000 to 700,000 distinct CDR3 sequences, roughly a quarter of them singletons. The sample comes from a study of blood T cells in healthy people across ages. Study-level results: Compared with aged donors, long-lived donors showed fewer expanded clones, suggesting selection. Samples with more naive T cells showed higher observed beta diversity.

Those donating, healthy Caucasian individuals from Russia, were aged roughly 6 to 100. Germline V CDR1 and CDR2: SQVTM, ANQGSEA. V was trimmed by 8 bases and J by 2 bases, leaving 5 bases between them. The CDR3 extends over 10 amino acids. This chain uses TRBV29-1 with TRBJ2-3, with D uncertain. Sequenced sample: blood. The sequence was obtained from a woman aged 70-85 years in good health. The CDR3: CSSFTDTQYF. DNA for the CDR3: TGCAGCTCTTTCACAGATACGCAGTATTTT.